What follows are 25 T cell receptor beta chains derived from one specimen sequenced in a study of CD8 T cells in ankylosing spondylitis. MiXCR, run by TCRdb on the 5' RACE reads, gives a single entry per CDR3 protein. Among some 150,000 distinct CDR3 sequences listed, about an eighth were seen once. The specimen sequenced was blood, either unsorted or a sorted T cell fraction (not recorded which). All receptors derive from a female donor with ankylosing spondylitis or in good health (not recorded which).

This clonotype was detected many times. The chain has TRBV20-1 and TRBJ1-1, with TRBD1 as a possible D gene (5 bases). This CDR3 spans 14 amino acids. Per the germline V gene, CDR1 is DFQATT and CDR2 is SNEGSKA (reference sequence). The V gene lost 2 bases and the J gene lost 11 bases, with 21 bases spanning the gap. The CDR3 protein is CSARPRDPSKGAFF. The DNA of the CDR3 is TGCAGTGCTAGACCCCGGGACCCCTCGAAGGGGGCTTTCTTT.

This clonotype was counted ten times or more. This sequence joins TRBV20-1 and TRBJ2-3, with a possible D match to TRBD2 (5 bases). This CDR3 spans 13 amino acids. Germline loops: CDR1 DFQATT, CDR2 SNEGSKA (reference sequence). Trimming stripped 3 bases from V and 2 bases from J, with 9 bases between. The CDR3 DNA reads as TGCAGTGCTAGGGGCGGGCTCACAGATACGCAGTATTTT. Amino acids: CSARGGLTDTQYF.

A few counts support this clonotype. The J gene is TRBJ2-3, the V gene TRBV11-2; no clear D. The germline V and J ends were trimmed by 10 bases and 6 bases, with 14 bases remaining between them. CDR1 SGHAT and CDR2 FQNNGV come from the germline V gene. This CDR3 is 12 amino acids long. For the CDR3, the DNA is TGTGCCATACGGGTGGCCTTCGATACGCAGTATTTT. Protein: CAIRVAFDTQYF. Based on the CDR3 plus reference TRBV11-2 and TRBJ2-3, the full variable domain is EAGVAQSPRYKIIEKRQSVAFWCNPISGHATLYWYQQILGQGPKLLIQFQNNGVVDDSQLPKDRFSAERLKGVDSTLKIQPAKLEDSAVYLCAIRVAFDTQYFGPGTRLTVL.

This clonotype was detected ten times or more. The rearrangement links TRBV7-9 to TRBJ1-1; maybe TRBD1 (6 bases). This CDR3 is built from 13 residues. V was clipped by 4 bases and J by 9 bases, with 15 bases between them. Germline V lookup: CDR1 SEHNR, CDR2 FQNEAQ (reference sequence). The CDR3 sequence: CASSWPGQSKAFF. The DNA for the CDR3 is TGTGCCAGCAGCTGGCCCGGACAGTCTAAAGCTTTCTTT.

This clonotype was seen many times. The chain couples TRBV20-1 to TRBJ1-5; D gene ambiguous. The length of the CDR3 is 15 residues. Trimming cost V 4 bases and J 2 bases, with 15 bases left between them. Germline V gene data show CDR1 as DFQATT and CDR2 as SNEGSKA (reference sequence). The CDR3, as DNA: TGCAGTGCTAAATCGGGAGTTTTTGGCAATCAGCCCCAGCATTTT. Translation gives CSAKSGVFGNQPQHF.

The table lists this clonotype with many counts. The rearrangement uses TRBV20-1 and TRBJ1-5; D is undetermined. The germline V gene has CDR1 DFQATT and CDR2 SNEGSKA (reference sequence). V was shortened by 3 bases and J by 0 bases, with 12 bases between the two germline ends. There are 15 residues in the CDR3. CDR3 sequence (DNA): TGCAGTGCTAGCGTGGGCCGAAGTAGCAATCAGCCCCAGCATTTT. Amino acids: CSASVGRSSNQPQHF.

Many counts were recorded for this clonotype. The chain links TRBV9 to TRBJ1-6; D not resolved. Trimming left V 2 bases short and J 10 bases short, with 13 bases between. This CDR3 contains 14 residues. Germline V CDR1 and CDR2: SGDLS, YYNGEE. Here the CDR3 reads CASSVEGFRSPLHF. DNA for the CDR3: TGTGCCAGCAGCGTTGAGGGATTCCGGTCACCCCTCCACTTT.

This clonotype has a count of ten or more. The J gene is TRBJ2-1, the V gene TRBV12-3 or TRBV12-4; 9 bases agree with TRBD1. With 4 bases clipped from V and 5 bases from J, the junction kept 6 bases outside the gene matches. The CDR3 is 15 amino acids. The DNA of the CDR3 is TGTGCCAGCAGTTCGGGACAGGGCCACAACAATGAGCAGTTCTTC. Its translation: CASSSGQGHNNEQFF.

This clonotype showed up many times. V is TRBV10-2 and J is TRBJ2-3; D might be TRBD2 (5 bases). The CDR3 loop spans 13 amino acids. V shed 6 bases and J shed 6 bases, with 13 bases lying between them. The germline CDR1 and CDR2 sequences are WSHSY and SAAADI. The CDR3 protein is CASRTPRGDTQYF. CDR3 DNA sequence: TGCGCCAGCAGAACCCCACGAGGGGATACGCAGTATTTT.

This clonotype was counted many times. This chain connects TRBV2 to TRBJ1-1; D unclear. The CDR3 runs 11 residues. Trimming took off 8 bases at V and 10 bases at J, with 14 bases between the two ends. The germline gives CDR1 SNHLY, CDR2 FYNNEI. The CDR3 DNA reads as TGTGCCAGCCGGACCGTGGATCTAGCTTTCTTT. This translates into CASRTVDLAFF.

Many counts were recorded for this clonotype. The CDR3 bases are TGCAGTGCTTGGACAGTGAAGACCCAGTACTTC. Translated: CSAWTVKTQYF. The gene calls are TRBV20-1 and TRBJ2-5; tentative D call: TRBD1 (6 bases). The CDR3 has 11 amino acids. Germline V lookup: CDR1 DFQATT, CDR2 SNEGSKA (reference sequence). The germline V and J ends were trimmed by 5 bases and 6 bases, with 10 bases remaining between them.

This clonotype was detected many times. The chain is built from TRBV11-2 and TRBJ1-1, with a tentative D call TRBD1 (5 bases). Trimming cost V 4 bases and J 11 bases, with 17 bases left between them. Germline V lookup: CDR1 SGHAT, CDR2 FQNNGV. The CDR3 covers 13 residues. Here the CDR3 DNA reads TGTGCCAGCAGCTCACCCATGGGGCCCCAGGCTTTCTTT. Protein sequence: CASSSPMGPQAFF.

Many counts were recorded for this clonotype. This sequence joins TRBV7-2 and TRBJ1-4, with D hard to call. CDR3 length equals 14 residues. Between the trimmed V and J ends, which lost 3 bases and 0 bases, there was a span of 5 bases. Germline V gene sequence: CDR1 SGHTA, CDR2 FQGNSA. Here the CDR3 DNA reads TGTGCCAGCAGCTTTGATGCAACTAATGAAAAACTGTTTTTT. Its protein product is CASSFDATNEKLFF.

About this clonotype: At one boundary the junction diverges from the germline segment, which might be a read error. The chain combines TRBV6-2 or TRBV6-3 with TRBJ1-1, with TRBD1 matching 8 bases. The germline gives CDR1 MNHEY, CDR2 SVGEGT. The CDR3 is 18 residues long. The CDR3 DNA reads TGTGCCGGCAGTTACGACCGGGACAGGCCAAACATGAACACTGAAGCTTTCTTT. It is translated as CAGSYDRDRPNMNTEAFF.

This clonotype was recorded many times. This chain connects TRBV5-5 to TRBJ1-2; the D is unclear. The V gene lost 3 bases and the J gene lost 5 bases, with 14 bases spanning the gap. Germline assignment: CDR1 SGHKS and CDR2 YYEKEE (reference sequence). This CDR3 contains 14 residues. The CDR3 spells CASSYQGVTYGYTF. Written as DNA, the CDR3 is TGTGCCAGCAGCTACCAAGGAGTCACTTATGGCTACACCTTC.

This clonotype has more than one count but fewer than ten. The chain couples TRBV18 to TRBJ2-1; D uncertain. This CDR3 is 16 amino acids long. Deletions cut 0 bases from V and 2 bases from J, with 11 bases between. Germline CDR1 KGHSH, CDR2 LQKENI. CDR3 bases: TGTGCCAGCTCACCACCGATTGGGGTACCCTACAATGAGCAGTTCTTC. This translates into CASSPPIGVPYNEQFF.

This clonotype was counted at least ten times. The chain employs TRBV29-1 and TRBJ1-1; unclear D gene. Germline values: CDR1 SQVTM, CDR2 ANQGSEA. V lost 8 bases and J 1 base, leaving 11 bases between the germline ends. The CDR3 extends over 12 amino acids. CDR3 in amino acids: CSSLGRNTEAFF. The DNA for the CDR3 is TGCAGCTCCTTAGGTAGGAACACTGAAGCTTTCTTT.

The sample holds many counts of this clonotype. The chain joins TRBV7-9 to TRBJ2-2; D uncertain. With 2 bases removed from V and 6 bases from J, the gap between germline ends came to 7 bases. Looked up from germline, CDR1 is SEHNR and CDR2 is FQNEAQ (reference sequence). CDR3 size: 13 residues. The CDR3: CASSLFLPGELFF. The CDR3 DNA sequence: TGTGCCAGCAGCTTATTCCTCCCCGGGGAGCTGTTTTTT. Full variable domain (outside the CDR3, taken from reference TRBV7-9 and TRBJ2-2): DTGVSQNPRHKITKRGQNVTFRCDPISEHNRLYWYRQTLGQGPEFLTYFQNEAQLEKSRLLSDRFSAERPKGSFSTLEIQRTEQGDSAMYLCASSLFLPGELFFGEGSRLTVL.

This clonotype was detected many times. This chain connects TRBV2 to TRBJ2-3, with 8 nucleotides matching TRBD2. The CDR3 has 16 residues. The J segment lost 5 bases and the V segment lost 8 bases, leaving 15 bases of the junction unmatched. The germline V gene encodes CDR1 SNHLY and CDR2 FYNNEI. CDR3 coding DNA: TGTGCCAGCTCCCCGGGCACTAGCGGTTGGATAGATACGCAGTATTTT. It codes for CASSPGTSGWIDTQYF.

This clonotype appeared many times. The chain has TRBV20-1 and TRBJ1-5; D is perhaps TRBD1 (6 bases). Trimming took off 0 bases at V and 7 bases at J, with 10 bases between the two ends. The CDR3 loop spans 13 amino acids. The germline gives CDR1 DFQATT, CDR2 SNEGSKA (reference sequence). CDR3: CSARDGGGQPQHF. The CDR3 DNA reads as TGCAGTGCTAGAGATGGGGGGGGCCAGCCCCAGCATTTT.

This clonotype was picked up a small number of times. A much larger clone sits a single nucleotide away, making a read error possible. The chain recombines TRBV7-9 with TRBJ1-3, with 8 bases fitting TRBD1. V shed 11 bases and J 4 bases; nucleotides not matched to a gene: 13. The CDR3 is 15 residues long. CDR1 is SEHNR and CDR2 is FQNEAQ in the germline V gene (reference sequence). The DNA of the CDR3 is TGTGCCGCCTCCGGGACAGGTACCCCCGGAAACACCATATATTTT. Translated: CAASGTGTPGNTIYF.

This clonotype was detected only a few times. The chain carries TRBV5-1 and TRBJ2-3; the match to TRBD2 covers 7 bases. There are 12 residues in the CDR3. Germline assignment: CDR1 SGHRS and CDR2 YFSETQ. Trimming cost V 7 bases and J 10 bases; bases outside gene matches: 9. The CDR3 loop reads CASGAGGGSQYF. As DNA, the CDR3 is TGCGCCAGCGGCGCCGGGGGAGGGTCGCAGTATTTT.

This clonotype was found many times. CDR3 nucleotide sequence: TGTGCCAGCGCGGGGGGGACAGCCAAAAACATTCAGTACTTC. Translating gives CASAGGTAKNIQYF. The genes are TRBV5-6 and TRBJ2-4; 9 nucleotides line up with TRBD2. The CDR3 consists of 14 residues. Germline loops: CDR1 SGHDT, CDR2 YYEEEE. The ends lost 7 bases at V and 0 bases at J; junction bases unmatched: 2.

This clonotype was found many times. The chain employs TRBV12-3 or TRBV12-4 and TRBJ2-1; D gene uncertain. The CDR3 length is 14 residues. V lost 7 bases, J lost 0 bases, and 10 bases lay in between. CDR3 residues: CASMQGNSYNEQFF. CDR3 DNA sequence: TGTGCCAGCATGCAAGGGAACTCCTACAATGAGCAGTTCTTC.

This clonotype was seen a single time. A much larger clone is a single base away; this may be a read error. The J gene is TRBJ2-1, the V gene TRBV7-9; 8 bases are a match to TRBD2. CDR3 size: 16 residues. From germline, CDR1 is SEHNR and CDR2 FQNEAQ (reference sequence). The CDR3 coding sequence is TGTGCCAGCAGCTTAGGGGTTAGCGGGACCTACAATGAGCAGTCCTTC. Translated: CASSLGVSGTYNEQSF.